This TCR beta chain was retrieved from a study of cytomegalovirus exposure and HLA in healthy donors. Study-wide results and caveats: Later analysis suggested links between common viral pathogens and several top significant clusters. As a later analysis showed, a missense DCLRE1C variant was linked to trimming of TCR beta V- and J-genes. There were about 160 TCR beta chains listed as cytomegalovirus-associated. In a later analysis, TCR association rates varied by HLA locus: DRB1 most, HLA-C fewest.

With regard to this clone: What it recognizes is unknown.

It was with 60 Vbeta and 13 Jbeta primers that the PCR ran. Only in-frame clones appear in the TCRdb table, and some are missing; sequencing was by immunoSEQ multiplex PCR. The sample includes roughly 120,000 clones, 70% to 80% of them seen just once. Sequenced input: PBMCs. The source of this sequence is a woman aged 40 to 50 in good health and CMV-seropositive.

CDR3 bases: TGCGCCAGCAGCAACGCCCTAGCGGGGATCCTCCAAGAGACCCAGTACTTC. Amino acids: CASSNALAGILQETQYF. The chain is built from TRBV5-1 and TRBJ2-5, with TRBD2 matching 9 bases. The CDR3 runs to 17 residues. CDR1 and CDR2 from the germline V gene are SGHRS and YFSETQ. V dropped 4 bases and J dropped 1; count of bases not matched to a gene: 11.